This T cell receptor (beta chain) is drawn from a study of Ad26.COV2.S vaccination and SARS-CoV-2 variants. Study-level background: Each vaccinee took Ad26.COV2.S intramuscularly, once or twice 56 days apart.

Method: immunoSEQ multiplex PCR; TCRdb's copy keeps in-frame clones and lacks some. The sample contains about 680,000 clones, more than 70% of which appear only once. Treatment meaning: around 19 received Ad26.COV2.S at low or high dose, single or two shots; several received placebo; per-sample allocation not given. Sampling occurred on day 63 after the first vaccine or placebo injection. With 6 bases removed from V and 4 bases from J, the gap between germline ends came to 13 bases. Germline-derived CDR1 and CDR2 are SGHVS and FQNEAQ. This CDR3 comprises 13 residues. Only a few counts were recorded for this clone.

This specimen consisted of peripheral blood, obtained in a trial of Ad26.COV2.S vaccine versus placebo. The receptor was derived from a person aged 18-60 years who received the Ad26.COV2.S COVID-19 vaccine or a placebo. The chain combines TRBV7-8 with TRBJ2-7, with D perhaps TRBD1 (6 bases). The CDR3 DNA reads as TGTGCCAGCAGGCAAGGGGGTAAATACGAGCAGTACTTC. It yields the protein CASRQGGKYEQYF.